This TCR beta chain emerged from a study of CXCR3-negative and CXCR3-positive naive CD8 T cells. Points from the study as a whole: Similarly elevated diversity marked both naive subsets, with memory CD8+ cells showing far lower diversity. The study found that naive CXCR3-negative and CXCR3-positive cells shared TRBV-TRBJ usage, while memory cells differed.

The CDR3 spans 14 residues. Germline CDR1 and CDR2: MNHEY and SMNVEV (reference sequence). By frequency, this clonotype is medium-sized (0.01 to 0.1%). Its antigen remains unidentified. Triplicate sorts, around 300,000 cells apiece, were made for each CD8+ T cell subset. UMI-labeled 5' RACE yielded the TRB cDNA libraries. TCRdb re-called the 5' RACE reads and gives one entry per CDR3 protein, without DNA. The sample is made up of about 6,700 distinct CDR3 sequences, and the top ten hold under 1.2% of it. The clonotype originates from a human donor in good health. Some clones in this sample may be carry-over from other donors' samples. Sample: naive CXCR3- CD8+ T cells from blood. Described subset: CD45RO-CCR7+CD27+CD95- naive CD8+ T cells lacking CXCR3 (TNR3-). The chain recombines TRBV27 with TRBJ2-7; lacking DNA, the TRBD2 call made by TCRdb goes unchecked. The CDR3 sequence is CASSSGTEYDEQYF.